A single sample gave rise to the 19 T cell receptor beta chains below, sequenced in a study of CD8 T cells in Susac syndrome. It was with random hexamers that 0.5 to 1 ug RNA was reverse transcribed. TCRdb re-called the immunoSEQ multiplex PCR reads with MiXCR, one entry per CDR3 protein. The sample holds fewer than 350,000 distinct CDR3 sequences; approximately 90% are singletons and the top ten take over 0.065%. The sequenced sample consisted of CD4+ T cells from PBMCs. The source of these receptors is a human donor with multiple sclerosis.

This clonotype was observed a few times. The rearrangement joins TRBV3-1 to TRBJ2-7, with no clear D. The CDR3 extends over 14 amino acids. Germline-derived CDR1 and CDR2 are LGHDT and YNNKEL (reference sequence). The ends were cut back, 4 bases at V and 0 bases at J, with 10 bases in the middle. CDR3 sequence (DNA): TGTGCCAGCAGCCCTCAGGATTCCTCCTACGAGCAGTACTTC. This sequence encodes CASSPQDSSYEQYF.

V usage is TRBV20-1 and J usage is TRBJ1-1; 7 bases align to TRBD1. The trim removed 5 bases at V and 1 base at J, leaving 10 bases unmatched. CDR1 and CDR2 (germline): DFQATT, SNEGSKA (reference sequence). This CDR3 has 15 amino acids. CDR3 coding DNA: TGCAGTGCTTCCTCAGGGGCAGGGGGGAACACTGAAGCTTTCTTT. It is translated as CSASSGAGGNTEAFF.

The chain joins TRBV5-4 to TRBJ2-2; possibly TRBD1 or TRBD2 for D (5 bases each). The CDR3 is 13 amino acids. Per the germline V gene, CDR1 is SGHNT and CDR2 is YYREEE (reference sequence). Trimming pared 5 bases from V and 4 bases from J, leaving 9 bases between. As DNA, the CDR3 is TGTGCCAGCAGACTAGGGGTCACCGGGGAGCTGTTTTTT. As protein: CASRLGVTGELFF.

The chain uses TRBV2 and TRBJ1-5, with 7 bases aligning to TRBD1. The germline V gene has CDR1 SNHLY and CDR2 FYNNEI. The J segment lost 3 bases and the V segment lost 4 bases, leaving 6 bases of the junction unmatched. CDR3 size: 15 residues. The DNA for the CDR3 is TGTGCCAGCAGTGGATCGACAGGGAACAATCAGCCCCAGCATTTT. Translating gives CASSGSTGNNQPQHF. Using reference TRBV2 and TRBJ1-5 for the parts outside the CDR3, the full variable domain is EPEVTQTPSHQVTQMGQEVILRCVPISNHLYFYWYRQILGQKVEFLVSFYNNEISEKSEIFDDQFSVERPDGSNFTLKIRSTKLEDSAMYFCASSGSTGNNQPQHFGDGTRLSIL.

This rearrangement joins TRBV3-1 to TRBJ2-5; TRBD2 aligns across 10 bases. This CDR3 has 16 amino acids. Germline assignment: CDR1 LGHDT and CDR2 YNNKEL (reference sequence). J lost 3 bases, V lost 4 bases, and 8 bases had no gene match. In nucleotides, the CDR3 is TGTGCCAGCAGCCCGCTCCCTAGCGGGGGTAAAGAGACCCAGTACTTC. Translation: CASSPLPSGGKETQYF.

The chain recombines TRBV20-1 with TRBJ1-1, with D uncertain. CDR3 size: 13 residues. Trimming cost V 6 bases and J 3 bases, with 14 bases left between them. Germline V CDR1 and CDR2: DFQATT, SNEGSKA (reference sequence). The DNA of the CDR3 is TGCAGTGCCCCGAGTTCGGGATACACTGAAGCTTTCTTT. Protein sequence: CSAPSSGYTEAFF.

V gene TRBV7-2 combines with J gene TRBJ1-1, with D maybe TRBD1 (5 bases). The V end lost 6 bases, the J end lost 1 base, and 18 bases lay between the germline ends. The CDR3 has 16 amino acids. Germline lookup yields CDR1 SGHTA and CDR2 FQGNSA. The CDR3 loop is CASRQHAGGGNTEAFF. The CDR3 region has the DNA TGTGCCAGCAGACAACACGCCGGGGGGGGGAACACTGAAGCTTTCTTT.

V usage is TRBV10-3 and J usage is TRBJ2-6; possible D gene TRBD1, 6 bases. There are 16 residues in the CDR3. The germline CDR1 and CDR2 sequences are ENHRY and SYGVKD. V was pared by 0 bases and J by 8 bases, with 14 bases between. This chain's CDR3 is CAISESGQGQTNVLTF. The CDR3 bases are TGTGCCATCAGTGAGTCCGGCCAGGGGCAGACCAACGTCCTGACTTTC.

This chain connects TRBV5-1 to TRBJ1-1, with D hard to call. This CDR3 is 15 amino acids long. The germline V and J ends were trimmed by 3 bases and 4 bases, with 16 bases remaining between them. CDR1 and CDR2 from the germline V gene are SGHRS and YFSETQ. This CDR3 is CASSSVAPSGTEAFF. CDR3 bases: TGCGCCAGCAGCTCCGTTGCCCCCTCGGGCACTGAAGCTTTCTTT.

The rearrangement uses TRBV9 and TRBJ2-1; D is unclear. V was cut by 3 bases and J by 4 bases, with 11 bases left in between. This CDR3 region has 14 residues. Per germline, CDR1 SGDLS and CDR2 YYNGEE. CDR3 DNA sequence: TGTGCCAGCAGCGGCCCGATGAGGTACAATGAGCAGTTCTTC. Its translation is CASSGPMRYNEQFF.

This chain uses TRBV3-1 with TRBJ2-2; D unclear. Germline-derived CDR1 and CDR2 are LGHDT and YNNKEL (reference sequence). The CDR3 loop spans 13 amino acids. V was trimmed by 1 base and J by 4 bases, leaving 4 bases between them. CDR3 DNA: TGTGCCAGCAGCCAAGGGAGCACCGGGGAGCTGTTTTTT. Translation gives CASSQGSTGELFF.

The chain recombines TRBV5-1 with TRBJ2-1, with D perhaps matching TRBD1 (5 bases). Germline V gene sequence: CDR1 SGHRS, CDR2 YFSETQ. Trimming stripped 4 bases from V and 7 bases from J, with 15 bases between. The CDR3 is 14 amino acids. The CDR3 reads CASSALGVVNEQFF. CDR3 nucleotide sequence: TGCGCCAGCAGCGCCCTAGGGGTGGTGAATGAGCAGTTCTTC. The full variable domain, rest sourced from reference TRBV5-1 and TRBJ2-1, is KAGVTQTPRYLIKTRGQQVTLSCSPISGHRSVSWYQQTPGQGLQFLFEYFSETQRNKGNFPGRFSGRQFSNSRSEMNVSTLELGDSALYLCASSALGVVNEQFFGPGTRLTVL.

J is TRBJ2-1 and V is TRBV7-9; tentatively, D is TRBD1 (5 bases). The CDR3 spans 13 residues. CDR1 and CDR2 (germline): SEHNR, FQNEAQ (reference sequence). V was cut by 5 bases and J by 6 bases, with 11 bases left in between. The CDR3: CASSLGASNEQFF. The CDR3 DNA reads as TGTGCCAGCAGCCTAGGGGCTAGCAATGAGCAGTTCTTC.

The chain combines TRBV28 with TRBJ2-2; D tentatively reads TRBD1 or TRBD2 (5 bases each). There are 16 residues in the CDR3. V lost 8 bases to trimming and J lost 0 bases, with 16 bases between them. The germline V gene has CDR1 MDHEN and CDR2 SYDVKM. CDR3: CASLPQGPSNTGELFF. The CDR3 DNA sequence: TGTGCCAGCCTTCCCCAGGGACCATCGAACACCGGGGAGCTGTTTTTT.

Here the CDR3 reads CASSYPPTYEQYF. The DNA for the CDR3 is TGTGCCAGCAGTTACCCCCCAACCTACGAGCAGTACTTC. The rearrangement joins TRBV6-2 or TRBV6-3 to TRBJ2-7; D ambiguous. This CDR3 has 13 residues. Germline lookup yields CDR1 MNHEY and CDR2 SVGEGT. V was clipped by 2 bases and J by 2 bases, with 7 bases between them.

V and J are TRBV23-1 and TRBJ1-5; weak D call: TRBD1 (5 bases). TRBV23-1 is identified as an open reading frame with a role that is uncertain. The CDR3 is made up of 16 amino acids. V lost 4 bases and J 4 bases, leaving 17 bases between the germline ends. CDR3 in amino acids: CASSPSGGVLNQPQHF. Written as DNA, the CDR3 is TGCGCCAGCAGTCCTTCGGGGGGGGTCCTTAATCAGCCCCAGCATTTT.

The V call is TRBV20-1, the J call TRBJ1-1, with D possibly TRBD1 on 6 matching bases. Trimming cost V 5 bases and J 3 bases, with 16 bases left between them. This CDR3 has 14 amino acids. The germline V gene encodes CDR1 DFQATT and CDR2 SNEGSKA (reference sequence). Written as DNA, the CDR3 is TGCAGTGCTGAGGGCAGGGGACGGGACACTGAAGCTTTCTTT. Amino acids: CSAEGRGRDTEAFF.

The rearrangement links TRBV3-1 to TRBJ1-3, with unresolved D. This CDR3 is built from 17 residues. CDR1 LGHDT and CDR2 YNNKEL come from the germline V gene (reference sequence). Trimming stripped 1 base from V and 2 bases from J, with 15 bases between. CDR3 protein: CASSQGLPPPPGNTIYF. The CDR3 DNA follows: TGTGCCAGCAGCCAAGGGCTCCCCCCACCACCTGGAAACACCATATATTTT.

The chain recombines TRBV5-1 with TRBJ2-7; TRBD1 matches 10 bases. The CDR3 extends over 15 amino acids. Germline V gene lookup returns CDR1 SGHRS and CDR2 YFSETQ. With 4 bases clipped from V and 4 bases from J, the junction kept 8 bases outside the gene matches. This CDR3 reads CASSPEGQGMYEQYF. The CDR3 coding sequence is TGCGCCAGCAGCCCGGAGGGACAGGGGATGTACGAGCAGTACTTC.